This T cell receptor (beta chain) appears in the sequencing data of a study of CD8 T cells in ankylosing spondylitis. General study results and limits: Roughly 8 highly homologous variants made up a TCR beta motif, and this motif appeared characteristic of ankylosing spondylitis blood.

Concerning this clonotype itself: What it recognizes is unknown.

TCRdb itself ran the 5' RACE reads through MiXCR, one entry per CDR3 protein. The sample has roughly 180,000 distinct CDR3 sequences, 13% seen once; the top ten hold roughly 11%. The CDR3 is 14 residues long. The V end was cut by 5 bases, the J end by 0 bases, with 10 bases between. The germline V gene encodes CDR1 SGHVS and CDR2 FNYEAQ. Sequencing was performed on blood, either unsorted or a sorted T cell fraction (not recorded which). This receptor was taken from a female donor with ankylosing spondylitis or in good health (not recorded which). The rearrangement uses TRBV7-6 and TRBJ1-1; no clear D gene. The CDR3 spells CASSPTPMNTEAFF. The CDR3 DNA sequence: TGTGCCAGCAGCCCCACGCCCATGAACACTGAAGCTTTCTTT.